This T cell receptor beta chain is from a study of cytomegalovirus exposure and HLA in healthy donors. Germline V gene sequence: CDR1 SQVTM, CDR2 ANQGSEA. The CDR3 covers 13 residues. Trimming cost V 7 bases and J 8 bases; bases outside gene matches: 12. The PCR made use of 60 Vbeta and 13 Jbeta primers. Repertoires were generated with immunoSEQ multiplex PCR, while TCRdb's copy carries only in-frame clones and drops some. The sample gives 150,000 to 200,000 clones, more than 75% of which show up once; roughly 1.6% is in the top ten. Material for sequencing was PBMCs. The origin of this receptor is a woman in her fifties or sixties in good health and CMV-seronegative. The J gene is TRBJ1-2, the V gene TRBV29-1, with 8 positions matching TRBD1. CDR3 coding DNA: TGCAGCGGCCGACAGGGGCTAAGGAGCGGCTACACCTTC. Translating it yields CSGRQGLRSGYTF.